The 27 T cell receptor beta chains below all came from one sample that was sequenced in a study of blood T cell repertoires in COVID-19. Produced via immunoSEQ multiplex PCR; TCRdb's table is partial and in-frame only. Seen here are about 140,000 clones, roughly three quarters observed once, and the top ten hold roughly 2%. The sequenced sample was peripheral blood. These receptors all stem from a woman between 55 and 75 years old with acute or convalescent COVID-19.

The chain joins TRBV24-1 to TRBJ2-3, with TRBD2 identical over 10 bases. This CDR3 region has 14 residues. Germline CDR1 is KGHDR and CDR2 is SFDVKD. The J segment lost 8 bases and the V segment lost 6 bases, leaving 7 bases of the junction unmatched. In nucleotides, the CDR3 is TGTGCCACCAGTTCTACTAGCGGGATAGGTACGCAGTATTTT. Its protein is CATSSTSGIGTQYF.

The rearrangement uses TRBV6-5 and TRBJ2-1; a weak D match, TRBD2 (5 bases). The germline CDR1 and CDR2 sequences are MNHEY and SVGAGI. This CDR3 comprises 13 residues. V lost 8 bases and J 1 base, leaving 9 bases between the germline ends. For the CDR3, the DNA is TGTGCCAGCGGGTGGGAGTCCTACAATGAGCAGTTCTTC. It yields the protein CASGWESYNEQFF.

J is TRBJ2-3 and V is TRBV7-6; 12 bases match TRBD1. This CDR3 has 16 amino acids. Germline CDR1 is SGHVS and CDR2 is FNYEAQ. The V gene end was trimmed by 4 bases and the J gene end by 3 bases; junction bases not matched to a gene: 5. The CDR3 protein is CASSSPGQGATDTQYF. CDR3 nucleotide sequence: TGTGCCAGCAGCTCCCCGGGACAGGGGGCGACAGATACGCAGTATTTT.

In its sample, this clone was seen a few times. The CDR3 region has the DNA TGCGCCAGCAGCCAGAGAATAGTGGACAGTTTTCCCTACGAGCAGTACTTC. This encodes CASSQRIVDSFPYEQYF. This sequence joins TRBV5-1 and TRBJ2-7; tentative D call: TRBD1 (6 bases). Trimming cost V 4 bases and J 2 bases, with 22 bases left between them. Looked up from germline, CDR1 is SGHRS and CDR2 is YFSETQ. The CDR3 runs 17 residues. Full variable domain (missing parts from reference TRBV5-1 and TRBJ2-7): KAGVTQTPRYLIKTRGQQVTLSCSPISGHRSVSWYQQTPGQGLQFLFEYFSETQRNKGNFPGRFSGRQFSNSRSEMNVSTLELGDSALYLCASSQRIVDSFPYEQYFGPGTRLTVT.

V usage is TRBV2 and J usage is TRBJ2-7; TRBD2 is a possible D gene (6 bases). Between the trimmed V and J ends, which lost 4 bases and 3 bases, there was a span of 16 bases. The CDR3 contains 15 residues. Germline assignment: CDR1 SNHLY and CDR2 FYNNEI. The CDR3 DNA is TGTGCCAGCAGTGGTGTGCGGGACGCCATCTACGAGCAGTACTTC. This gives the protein CASSGVRDAIYEQYF.

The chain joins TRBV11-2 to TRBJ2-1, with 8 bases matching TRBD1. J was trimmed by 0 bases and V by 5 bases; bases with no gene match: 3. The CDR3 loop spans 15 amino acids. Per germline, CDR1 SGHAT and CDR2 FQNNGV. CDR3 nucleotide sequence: TGTGCCAGCAGCCCCGGGACAGGCTCCTACAATGAGCAGTTCTTC. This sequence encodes CASSPGTGSYNEQFF. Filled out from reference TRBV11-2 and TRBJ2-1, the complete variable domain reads EAGVAQSPRYKIIEKRQSVAFWCNPISGHATLYWYQQILGQGPKLLIQFQNNGVVDDSQLPKDRFSAERLKGVDSTLKIQPAKLEDSAVYLCASSPGTGSYNEQFFGPGTRLTVL.

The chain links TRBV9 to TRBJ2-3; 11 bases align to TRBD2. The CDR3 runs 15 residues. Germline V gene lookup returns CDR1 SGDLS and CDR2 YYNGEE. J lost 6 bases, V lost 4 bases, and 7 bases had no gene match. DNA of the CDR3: TGTGCCAGCAGCCGTAGACTAGCGGGATCTGATACGCAGTATTTT. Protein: CASSRRLAGSDTQYF.

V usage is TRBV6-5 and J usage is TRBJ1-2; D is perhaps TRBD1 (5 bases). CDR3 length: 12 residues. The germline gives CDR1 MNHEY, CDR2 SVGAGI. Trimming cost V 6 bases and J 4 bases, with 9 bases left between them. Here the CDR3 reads CASRGHSYGYTF. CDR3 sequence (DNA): TGTGCCAGCAGGGGGCATAGCTATGGCTACACCTTC.

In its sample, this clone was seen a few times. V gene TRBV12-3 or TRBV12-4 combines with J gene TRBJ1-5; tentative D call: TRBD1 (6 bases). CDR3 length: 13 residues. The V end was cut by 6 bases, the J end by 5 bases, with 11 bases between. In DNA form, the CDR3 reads TGTGCCAGCAGGCTACAGGGTGATCAGCCCCAGCATTTT. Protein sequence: CASRLQGDQPQHF.

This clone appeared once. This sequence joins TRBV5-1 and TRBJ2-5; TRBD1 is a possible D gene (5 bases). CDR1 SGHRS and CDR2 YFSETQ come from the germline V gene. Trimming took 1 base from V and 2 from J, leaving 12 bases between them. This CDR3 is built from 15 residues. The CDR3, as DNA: TGCGCCAGCAGCTTGAATGGGGCCCGTCAAGAGACCCAGTACTTC. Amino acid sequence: CASSLNGARQETQYF. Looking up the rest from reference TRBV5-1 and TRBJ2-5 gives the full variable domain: KAGVTQTPRYLIKTRGQQVTLSCSPISGHRSVSWYQQTPGQGLQFLFEYFSETQRNKGNFPGRFSGRQFSNSRSEMNVSTLELGDSALYLCASSLNGARQETQYFGPGTRLLVL.

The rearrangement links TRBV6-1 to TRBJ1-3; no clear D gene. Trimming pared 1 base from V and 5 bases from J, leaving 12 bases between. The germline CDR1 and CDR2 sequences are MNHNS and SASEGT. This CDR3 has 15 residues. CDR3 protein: CASSEESGGRNTIYF. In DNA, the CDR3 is TGTGCCAGCAGTGAAGAATCCGGAGGTAGAAACACCATATATTTT.

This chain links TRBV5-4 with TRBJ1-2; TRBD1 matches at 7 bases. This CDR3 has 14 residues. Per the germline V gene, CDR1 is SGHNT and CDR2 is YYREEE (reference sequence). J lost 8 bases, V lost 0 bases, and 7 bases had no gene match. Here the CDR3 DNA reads TGTGCCAGCAGCTTGGTTGACAGGGTTTCAGGCTACACCTTC. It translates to CASSLVDRVSGYTF.

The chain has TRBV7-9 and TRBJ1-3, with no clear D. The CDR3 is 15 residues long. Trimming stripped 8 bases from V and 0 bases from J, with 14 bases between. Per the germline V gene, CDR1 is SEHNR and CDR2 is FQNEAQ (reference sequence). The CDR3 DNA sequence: TGTGCCAGCGACCTCGACGGAGCCTCTGGAAACACCATATATTTT. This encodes CASDLDGASGNTIYF.

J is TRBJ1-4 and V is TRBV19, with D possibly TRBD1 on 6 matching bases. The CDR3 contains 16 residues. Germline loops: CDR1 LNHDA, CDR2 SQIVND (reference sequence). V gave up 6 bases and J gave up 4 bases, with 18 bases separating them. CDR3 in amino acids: CASRTSYQGFNEKLFF. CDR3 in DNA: TGTGCCAGTAGGACGAGCTACCAGGGGTTTAATGAAAAACTGTTTTTT.

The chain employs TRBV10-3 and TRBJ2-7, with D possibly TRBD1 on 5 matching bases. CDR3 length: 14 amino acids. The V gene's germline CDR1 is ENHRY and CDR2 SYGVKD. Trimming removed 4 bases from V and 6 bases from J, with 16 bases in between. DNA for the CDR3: TGTGCCATCAGTGCTCGGCAGGGTTACGGCGAGCAGTACTTC. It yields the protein CAISARQGYGEQYF.

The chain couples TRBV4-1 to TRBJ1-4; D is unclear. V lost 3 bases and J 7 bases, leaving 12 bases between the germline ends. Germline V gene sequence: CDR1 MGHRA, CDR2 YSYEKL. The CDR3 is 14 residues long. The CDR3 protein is CASSHGSNSEKLFF. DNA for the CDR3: TGCGCCAGCAGCCACGGTTCCAACTCTGAAAAACTGTTTTTT.

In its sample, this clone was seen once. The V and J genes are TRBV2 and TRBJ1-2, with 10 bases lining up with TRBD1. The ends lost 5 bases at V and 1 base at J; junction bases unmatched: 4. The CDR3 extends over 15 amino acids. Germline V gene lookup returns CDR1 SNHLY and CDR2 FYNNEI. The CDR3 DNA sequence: TGTGCCAGCAGTCCAGGGACAGGGGATAACTATGGCTACACCTTC. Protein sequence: CASSPGTGDNYGYTF.

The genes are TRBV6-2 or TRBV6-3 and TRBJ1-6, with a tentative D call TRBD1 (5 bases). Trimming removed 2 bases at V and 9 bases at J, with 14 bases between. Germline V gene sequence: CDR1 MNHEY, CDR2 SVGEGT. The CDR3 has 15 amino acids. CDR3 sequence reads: CASSYPGLLVSPLHF. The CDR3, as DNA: TGTGCCAGCAGTTACCCGGGACTTCTAGTTTCACCCCTCCACTTT.

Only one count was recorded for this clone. The CDR3 sequence: CASSQGPGTYEQYF. In DNA form, the CDR3 reads TGTGCCAGCAGCCAAGGCCCAGGGACCTACGAGCAGTACTTC. The J gene is TRBJ2-7, the V gene TRBV14, with D possibly being TRBD1 (5 bases). The CDR3 consists of 14 residues. Germline V CDR1 and CDR2: SGHDN, FVKESK. Trimming pared 1 base from V and 2 bases from J, leaving 9 bases between.

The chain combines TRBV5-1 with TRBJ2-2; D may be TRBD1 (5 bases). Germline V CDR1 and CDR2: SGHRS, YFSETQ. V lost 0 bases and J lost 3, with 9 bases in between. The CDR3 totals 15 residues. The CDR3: CASSLERRDTGELFF. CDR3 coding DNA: TGCGCCAGCAGCTTGGAACGCAGGGACACCGGGGAGCTGTTTTTT.

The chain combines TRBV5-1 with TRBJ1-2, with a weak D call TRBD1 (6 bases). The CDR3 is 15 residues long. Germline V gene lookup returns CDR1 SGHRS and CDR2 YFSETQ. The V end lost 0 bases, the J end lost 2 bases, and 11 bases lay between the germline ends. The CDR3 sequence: CASSLDWQGNYGYTF. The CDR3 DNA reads TGCGCCAGCAGCTTGGATTGGCAGGGGAACTATGGCTACACCTTC.

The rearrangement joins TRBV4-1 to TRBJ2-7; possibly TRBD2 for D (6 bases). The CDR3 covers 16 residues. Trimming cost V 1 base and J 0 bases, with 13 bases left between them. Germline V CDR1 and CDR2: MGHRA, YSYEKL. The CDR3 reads CASSQGSGGTSYEQYF. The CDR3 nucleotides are TGCGCCAGCAGCCAAGGGTCGGGCGGGACCTCCTACGAGCAGTACTTC.

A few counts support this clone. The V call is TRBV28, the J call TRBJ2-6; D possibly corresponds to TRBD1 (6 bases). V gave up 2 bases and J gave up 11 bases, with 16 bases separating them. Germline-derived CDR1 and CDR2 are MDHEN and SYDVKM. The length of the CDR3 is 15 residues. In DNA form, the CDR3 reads TGTGCCAGCAGTTTAGAAACAGGGTTAATCGACGTCCTGACTTTC. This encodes CASSLETGLIDVLTF.

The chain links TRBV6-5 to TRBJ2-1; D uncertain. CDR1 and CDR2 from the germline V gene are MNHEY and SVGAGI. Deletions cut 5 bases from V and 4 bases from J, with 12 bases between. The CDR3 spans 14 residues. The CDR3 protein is CASSRDLPYNEQFF. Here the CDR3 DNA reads TGTGCCAGCAGTAGAGACTTACCGTACAATGAGCAGTTCTTC.

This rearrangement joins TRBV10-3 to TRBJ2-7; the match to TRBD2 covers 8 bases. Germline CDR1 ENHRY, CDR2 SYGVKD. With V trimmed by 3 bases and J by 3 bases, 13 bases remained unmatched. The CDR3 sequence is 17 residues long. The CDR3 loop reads CAISDPRASGRLYEQYF. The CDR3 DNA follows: TGTGCCATCAGTGATCCCAGGGCCAGCGGGAGACTCTACGAGCAGTACTTC.

The CDR3 here is CAISMTGVTEAFF. CDR3 sequence (DNA): TGTGCCATCAGCATGACAGGGGTCACTGAAGCTTTCTTT. The chain recombines TRBV10-3 with TRBJ1-1; 8 nucleotides match TRBD1. Trimming removed 6 bases from V and 4 bases from J; junction bases left unmatched: 4. Germline CDR1 and CDR2: ENHRY and SYGVKD. CDR3 size: 13 residues.

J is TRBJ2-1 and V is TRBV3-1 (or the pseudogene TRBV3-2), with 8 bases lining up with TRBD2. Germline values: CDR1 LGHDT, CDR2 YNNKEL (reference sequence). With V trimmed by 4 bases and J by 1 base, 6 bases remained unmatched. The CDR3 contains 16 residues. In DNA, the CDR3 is TGTGCCAGCAGCCTGGGTAGCGGGACGTCCTACAATGAGCAGTTCTTC. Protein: CASSLGSGTSYNEQFF.